This T cell receptor (beta chain) was recovered during a study of CD8 T cells in ankylosing spondylitis. Points from the study as a whole: Earlier authors reported some of these motif variants in reactive arthritis synovial fluid and blood. There was reportedly significant enrichment of clones that were disease-linked in matched ankylosing spondylitis synovial fluid. Apparently characteristic of ankylosing spondylitis blood was a TCR beta motif (eight highly homologous variants).

Quantitative 5'-RACE with molecular barcodes generated TCR beta libraries. Via MiXCR, TCRdb re-called the 5' RACE reads, giving one row per CDR3 protein. The profile shows 200,000 to 250,000 distinct CDR3 sequences, about 10% of them singletons. As regards this clonotype: Its antigen is not identified.

CDR1 SGHVS and CDR2 FNYEAQ come from the germline V gene. Trimming removed 5 bases at V and 1 base at J, with 15 bases between. The CDR3 totals 15 residues. The V call is TRBV7-6, the J call TRBJ2-7; no clear D. This sequence was found in a male donor with ankylosing spondylitis or in good health (not recorded which). Sequencing used blood, either unsorted or a sorted T cell fraction (not recorded which). Here the CDR3 DNA reads TGTGCCAGCAGCGAAGGCCCTAACGAATCCTACGAGCAGTACTTC. This gives the protein CASSEGPNESYEQYF.